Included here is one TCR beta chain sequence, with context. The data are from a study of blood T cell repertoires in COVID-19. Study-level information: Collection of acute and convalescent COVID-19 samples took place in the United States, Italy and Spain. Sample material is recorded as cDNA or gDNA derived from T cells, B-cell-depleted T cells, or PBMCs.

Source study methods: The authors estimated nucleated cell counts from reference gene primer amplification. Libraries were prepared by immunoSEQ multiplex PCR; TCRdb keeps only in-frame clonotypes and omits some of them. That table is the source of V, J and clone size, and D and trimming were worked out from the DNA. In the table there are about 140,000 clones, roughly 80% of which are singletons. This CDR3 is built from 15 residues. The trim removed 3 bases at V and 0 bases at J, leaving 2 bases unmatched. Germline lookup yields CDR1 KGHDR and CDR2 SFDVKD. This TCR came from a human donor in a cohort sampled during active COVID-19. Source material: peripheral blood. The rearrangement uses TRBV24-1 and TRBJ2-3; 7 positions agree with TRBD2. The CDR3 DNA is TGTGCCACCAGTGATCGGCGGGGGAGCACAGATACGCAGTATTTT. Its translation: CATSDRRGSTDTQYF.